A selection of T cell receptor beta chains follows, all from one sample in a study of cytomegalovirus exposure and HLA in healthy donors. Produced via immunoSEQ multiplex PCR; TCRdb's table is partial and in-frame only. Of fewer than 300,000 clones listed, about nine tenths are singletons. Specimen: PBMCs. Receptor source: a man aged 35-49 years in good health and CMV-seropositive. The CDR3 runs from the conserved cysteine through the conserved F or W. D genes are given only for firm matches. Rows may omit the clone size; those that give it use once, few, many or a size class.

abundance	v_gene	len	d_gene	j_gene	CDR3aa	CDR3nt
.	TRBV6-5	15	TRBD2	TRBJ2-7	CASSPTSGRSHEQYF	TGTGCCAGCAGTCCTACTAGCGGGAGGTCCCACGAGCAGTACTTC
.	TRBV9	15	TRBD1	TRBJ2-7	CASSAGGTGVHEQYF	TGTGCCAGCAGCGCGGGGGGGACAGGGGTCCACGAGCAGTACTTC
.	TRBV6-6	14	.	TRBJ1-4	CASSTQGLGEKLFF	TGTGCCAGCAGTACCCAGGGATTGGGGGAAAAACTGTTTTTT
.	TRBV5-8	15	.	TRBJ1-1	CASSLLGTPNTEAFF	TGTGCCAGCAGCTTGCTCGGGACACCGAACACTGAAGCTTTCTTT
.	TRBV19	15	.	TRBJ1-2	CASSIRPGDGYGYTF	TGTGCCAGTAGTATTCGTCCGGGGGATGGCTATGGCTACACCTTC
once	TRBV9	14	.	TRBJ1-1	CASSPHPGNTEAFF	TGTGCCAGCAGCCCGCACCCAGGTAACACTGAAGCTTTCTTT
.	TRBV30	14	.	TRBJ1-3	CAWTYQGTGNTIYF	TGTGCCTGGACTTACCAGGGCACTGGAAACACCATATATTTT
.	TRBV5-1	16	TRBD1	TRBJ2-7	CASSPVSRTGSYEQYF	TGCGCCAGCAGCCCAGTGTCCCGGACAGGCTCCTACGAGCAGTACTTC
.	TRBV11-1	12	.	TRBJ2-7	CASSPTGIEQYF	TGTGCCAGCAGCCCAACAGGAATCGAGCAGTACTTC
.	TRBV5-1	16	TRBD2	TRBJ2-3	CASSLMIAGAGDTQYF	TGCGCCAGCAGCTTGATGATAGCGGGAGCGGGAGATACGCAGTATTTT
once	TRBV7-2	15	.	TRBJ2-2	CASSLAYRGTGELFF	TGTGCCAGCAGCTTAGCGTACCGGGGGACCGGGGAGCTGTTTTTT
.	TRBV27	13	TRBD2	TRBJ2-1	CASSSPSGNEQFF	TGTGCCAGCAGTTCCCCTAGCGGCAATGAGCAGTTCTTC
.	TRBV29-1	13	.	TRBJ2-5	CSVDGDRWETQYF	TGCAGCGTTGACGGCGACAGGTGGGAGACCCAGTACTTC
.	TRBV7-8	17	TRBD1	TRBJ1-5	CASSPLSGDREDQPQHF	TGTGCCAGCAGCCCCCTCTCGGGGGACAGGGAAGATCAGCCCCAGCATTTT
.	TRBV9	13	.	TRBJ1-4	CASRSRTDRKLFF	TGTGCCAGCAGGTCCCGGACTGATCGAAAACTGTTTTTT
once	TRBV28	14	.	TRBJ2-4	CASSLGGSKNIQYF	TGTGCCAGCAGTTTAGGGGGGAGCAAAAACATTCAGTACTTC
.	TRBV14	14	.	TRBJ2-3	CASSQPGAGAGVYF	TGTGCCAGCAGCCAACCCGGCGCGGGGGCGGGAGTGTATTTT
.	TRBV18	17	TRBD2	TRBJ2-1	CASSQNLAGSSYNEQFF	TGTGCCAGCTCACAGAACTTAGCGGGAAGCTCCTACAATGAGCAGTTCTTC
.	TRBV18	16	TRBD2	TRBJ2-3	CASSELAVTSTDTQYF	TGTGCCAGCTCGGAACTAGCGGTCACTAGCACAGATACGCAGTATTTT
.	TRBV19	16	TRBD1	TRBJ1-5	CASSIAGQGSNQPQHF	TGTGCCAGTAGTATAGCCGGACAGGGGAGCAATCAGCCCCAGCATTTT
.	TRBV7-8	17	.	TRBJ2-5	CASSLDFAGGLPETQYF	TGTGCCAGCAGCTTAGATTTTGCGGGTGGCCTCCCAGAGACCCAGTACTTC
once	TRBV6-5	16	.	TRBJ2-5	CASSYRSGNKPETQYF	TGTGCCAGCAGTTACCGATCAGGGAATAAGCCGGAGACCCAGTACTTC
once	TRBV5-1	13	TRBD2	TRBJ2-7	CASGGDGRYEQYF	TGCGCCAGCGGGGGGGACGGACGCTACGAGCAGTACTTC
.	TRBV6-6	15	.	TRBJ1-1	CASIKDRTASTEAFF	TGTGCCAGCATCAAAGACCGGACAGCGAGCACTGAAGCTTTCTTT
.	TRBV25-1	14	TRBD2	TRBJ2-3	CASSDGGSTDTQYF	TGTGCCAGCAGTGACGGGGGGAGCACAGATACGCAGTATTTT
.	TRBV6-5	15	.	TRBJ2-2	CASSSGTLNTGELFF	TGTGCCAGCAGTTCCGGGACACTGAACACCGGGGAGCTGTTTTTT
.	TRBV10-1	13	.	TRBJ2-7	CASSESHSYEQYF	TGCGCCAGCAGTGAGTCCCACAGCTACGAGCAGTACTTC
.	TRBV15	15	TRBD1	TRBJ2-7	CATSRNRDRAYEQYF	TGTGCCACCAGCAGGAACCGGGACAGAGCCTACGAGCAGTACTTC
.	TRBV5-6	11	.	TRBJ2-5	CASSLAETQYF	TGTGCCAGCAGCTTGGCGGAGACCCAGTACTTC
.	TRBV10-1	15	TRBD1	TRBJ2-7	CASSDTGGADYEQYF	TGCGCCAGCAGTGATACAGGGGGCGCAGACTACGAGCAGTACTTC
.	TRBV5-1	15	TRBD2	TRBJ2-5	CASSLTSGSLETQYF	TGCGCCAGCAGCTTGACTAGCGGGAGTCTGGAGACCCAGTACTTC
.	TRBV30	14	.	TRBJ1-1	CAWTRGHLNTEAFF	TGTGCCTGGACAAGGGGACATTTGAACACTGAAGCTTTCTTT
.	TRBV11-3	14	TRBD2	TRBJ2-1	CASRGGRFYNEQFF	TGTGCCAGCAGGGGCGGGAGATTCTACAATGAGCAGTTCTTC
.	TRBV10-3	15	.	TRBJ1-5	CAIGGGPYSNQPQHF	TGTGCCATCGGGGGGGGGCCATATAGCAATCAGCCCCAGCATTTT
.	TRBV19	14	.	TRBJ2-1	CASSMTGGRNEQFF	TGTGCCAGTAGTATGACAGGCGGACGCAATGAGCAGTTCTTC
.	TRBV19	13	.	TRBJ2-5	CASSGTGRETQYF	TGTGCCAGTAGTGGAACAGGTAGAGAGACCCAGTACTTC
.	TRBV11-3	13	TRBD1	TRBJ2-5	CASSADRDETQYF	TGTGCCAGCAGCGCCGACAGGGATGAGACCCAGTACTTC
.	TRBV28	15	.	TRBJ1-4	CASSIQGTTNEKLFF	TGTGCCAGCAGTATCCAGGGAACAACTAATGAAAAACTGTTTTTT
.	TRBV29-1	12	TRBD1	TRBJ1-4	CSVLTGQEKLFF	TGCAGCGTTCTGACAGGGCAGGAAAAACTGTTTTTT
.	TRBV7-8	16	TRBD1	TRBJ1-4	CASSSSVAGGDEKLFF	TGTGCCAGCAGCTCCAGCGTGGCAGGGGGCGATGAAAAACTGTTTTTT
once	TRBV28	12	.	TRBJ2-5	CASSSTKETQYF	TGTGCCAGCAGTTCCACTAAAGAGACCCAGTACTTC
.	TRBV7-3	14	.	TRBJ2-2	CASSPRPGTGELFF	TGTGCCAGCAGCCCCCGGCCGGGGACCGGGGAGCTGTTTTTT
.	TRBV5-1	14	.	TRBJ1-5	CASSLAGAPQPQHF	TGCGCCAGCAGCCTTGCGGGGGCGCCTCAGCCCCAGCATTTT
few	TRBV27	16	.	TRBJ2-7	CASSLSPGRSSYEQYF	TGTGCCAGCAGTTTATCCCCAGGGCGAAGCTCCTACGAGCAGTACTTC
.	TRBV9	14	TRBD2	TRBJ2-3	CASSAGGVGDTQYF	TGTGCCAGCAGCGCGGGGGGGGTTGGAGATACGCAGTATTTT
.	TRBV15	15	.	TRBJ1-2	CATSLSGTVAYGYTF	TGTGCCACCAGCCTCTCTGGTACAGTGGCCTATGGCTACACCTTC
.	TRBV6-1	20	.	TRBJ2-1	CASSEYQVASGLGSYNEQFF	TGTGCCAGCAGTGAATATCAGGTAGCGTCTGGGTTAGGGTCCTACAATGAGCAGTTCTTC
.	TRBV6-5	14	TRBD2	TRBJ2-1	CASSQGLASNEQFF	TGTGCCAGCAGCCAAGGACTAGCGTCCAATGAGCAGTTCTTC